This T cell receptor beta chain was recovered during a study of shared clonotypes between healthy human individuals. Study findings and constraints: A limitation of the genetic and exposure-history diversity represented arose from few donors.

This CDR3 is 12 amino acids long. V was clipped by 5 bases and J by 6 bases, with 8 bases between them. Germline V gene sequence: CDR1 SGHRS, CDR2 YFSETQ. Unsorted PBMC samples were amplified in replicate PCRs containing roughly 300 ng DNA, about 30,000 T cell genomes. Sequencing was performed with immunoSEQ multiplex PCR; in TCRdb, only in-frame clones are kept and a portion is missing. The table has more than 400,000 clones, over 70% seen once; the top ten hold 12%. For genomic DNA, unsorted samples relied on tens of millions of PBMCs. This clone was recorded a few times. Its specificity is not known.

This rearrangement joins TRBV5-1 to TRBJ2-2, with a weak D call TRBD2 (5 bases). The sequence derives from a woman in her thirties or forties in good health. Some clones in this sample may be carry-over from other donors' samples. Source material: PBMCs. As DNA, the CDR3 is TGCGCCAGCAGTAGCGCCCCCGGGGAGCTGTTTTTT. Its protein is CASSSAPGELFF.